Given below is one T cell receptor beta chain in context. Its specificity is not known. TCRdb re-called the 5' RACE reads and gives one entry per CDR3 protein, without DNA. Its table lists 350,000 to 400,000 distinct CDR3 sequences. These data are taken from a study of T cells expressing NK-cell markers. Study results and limitations: Similarly, these clonotypes led the CD3+CD56-NKG2C+ fraction as well in a handful of donors.

Per the germline V gene, CDR1 is WSHSY and CDR2 is SAAADI. This CDR3 region has 15 residues. The sequence derives from a woman between 45 and 65 years old in good health. The chain is built from TRBV10-2 and TRBJ2-2; the D call of TRBD1 rests on TCRdb alone, since no DNA is present to check it. The sample taken for sequencing was blood T cells: a sorted CD56 or NKG2C T cell subset, CD4+ or CD8+ T cells, or bulk PBMC T cells (not recorded which). CDR3 sequence reads: CASSGGTLTTGELFF.